One and the same sample provided the 29 T cell receptor beta chains below, sequenced in a study of T cell repertoires in cytomegalovirus infection. Each CDR3 protein gets one entry after TCRdb re-called the reads with MiXCR. The sample carries a few hundred thousand distinct CDR3 sequences, approximately 17% recorded once. The sample was CD8+ T cells from PBMCs. These receptors were obtained from a human donor in good health (CMV status not recorded). Some clones in this sample may be carry-over from other donors' samples.

The gene calls are TRBV5-5 and TRBJ2-7; perhaps TRBD1 as D (6 bases). Trimming removed 1 base from V and 0 bases from J, with 11 bases in between. CDR3 length: 15 amino acids. The germline gives CDR1 SGHKS, CDR2 YYEKEE (reference sequence). The CDR3 loop reads CASSLFQGSSYEQYF. CDR3 nucleotides: TGTGCCAGCAGCTTGTTTCAGGGGAGCTCCTACGAGCAGTACTTC. The full variable domain, with the rest looked up from reference TRBV5-5 and TRBJ2-7, is DAGVTQSPTHLIKTRGQQVTLRCSPISGHKSVSWYQQVLGQGPQFIFQYYEKEERGRGNFPDRFSARQFPNYSSELNVNALLLGDSALYLCASSLFQGSSYEQYFGPGTRLTVT.

This clonotype has at least ten counts. This chain links TRBV7-6 with TRBJ1-1; D gene ambiguous. V lost 5 bases to trimming and J lost 4 bases, with 8 bases between them. Germline loops: CDR1 SGHVS, CDR2 FNYEAQ. This CDR3 is 12 amino acids long. This CDR3 is CASSPVLTEAFF. The CDR3 DNA is TGTGCCAGCAGCCCGGTTCTCACTGAAGCTTTCTTT.

This clonotype came up many times. V is TRBV7-6 and J is TRBJ2-2; TRBD2 matches at 8 bases. The V gene's germline CDR1 is SGHVS and CDR2 FNYEAQ. The CDR3 spans 14 residues. V dropped 2 bases and J dropped 7; count of bases not matched to a gene: 3. CDR3 in amino acids: CASSLLLAVGELFF. DNA of the CDR3: TGTGCCAGCAGCTTATTACTAGCGGTCGGGGAGCTGTTTTTT.

The chain links TRBV6-5 to TRBJ2-1, with D tentatively TRBD2 (7 bases). The CDR3 is 18 residues long. Germline V gene data show CDR1 as MNHEY and CDR2 as SVGAGI. The V end lost 2 bases, the J end lost 7 bases, and 24 bases lay between the germline ends. DNA of the CDR3: TGTGCCAGCAGTTACAAGCCTGGCGGGGGCGGCCTGTGGAATGAGCAGTTCTTC. This gives the protein CASSYKPGGGGLWNEQFF.

This clonotype has at least ten counts. The CDR3 nucleotides read TGTGCCAGCAGCTTAGCAGCTACTGGGTACAATGAGCAGTTCTTC. It encodes CASSLAATGYNEQFF. V and J are TRBV11-2 and TRBJ2-1; no reliable D call. V lost 1 base and J 4 bases, leaving 11 bases between the germline ends. There are 15 residues in the CDR3. Germline V gene lookup returns CDR1 SGHAT and CDR2 FQNNGV.

In its sample, this clonotype was seen a few times. The gene calls are TRBV5-1 and TRBJ2-7, with 10 bases identical to TRBD2. The CDR3 runs to 16 residues. Germline V gene lookup returns CDR1 SGHRS and CDR2 YFSETQ. V was pared by 1 base and J by 3 bases, with 7 bases of the junction left unmatched. The CDR3 sequence: CASSLRASGGNYEQYF. The CDR3 DNA follows: TGCGCCAGCAGCTTGAGGGCTAGCGGGGGAAACTACGAGCAGTACTTC.

This clonotype was picked up a small number of times. The J gene is TRBJ1-2, the V gene TRBV27; D not certain. Germline assignment: CDR1 MNHEY and CDR2 SMNVEV (reference sequence). Trimming pared 0 bases from V and 0 bases from J, leaving 2 bases between. CDR3 length: 13 residues. CDR3 protein: CASSLSANYGYTF. CDR3 nucleotide sequence: TGTGCCAGCAGTTTATCCGCTAACTATGGCTACACCTTC.

In its sample, this clonotype was seen many times. The chain uses TRBV7-6 and TRBJ1-1; D may be TRBD1 (6 bases). CDR3 size: 15 residues. CDR1 and CDR2 from the germline V gene are SGHVS and FNYEAQ. The V end lost 5 bases, the J end lost 1 base, and 14 bases lay between the germline ends. The CDR3 nucleotides are TGTGCCAGCAGCCGCGACCCGGGGGCGAACACTGAAGCTTTCTTT. Encoded protein: CASSRDPGANTEAFF.

This clonotype has a count of ten or more. The CDR3 spells CASSESGSTGYLSGANVLTF. In nucleotides, the CDR3 is TGTGCCAGCAGTGAATCGGGGTCGACAGGCTATCTCTCTGGGGCCAACGTCCTGACTTTC. The chain carries TRBV6-1 and TRBJ2-6; weak D call: TRBD1 (6 bases). The CDR3 sequence is 20 residues long. Trimming left V 2 bases short and J 0 bases short, with 20 bases between. Germline-derived CDR1 and CDR2 are MNHNS and SASEGT.

This clonotype has more than one count but fewer than ten. The CDR3 DNA sequence: TGTGCCAGCAGTATAACTGAAACACAGGGGGCGAGAGGGTACGAGCAGTACTTC. Translated, it gives CASSITETQGARGYEQYF. The rearrangement links TRBV28 to TRBJ2-7; 9 bases are a match to TRBD1. Germline V gives CDR1 MDHEN, CDR2 SYDVKM. Trimming took 5 bases from V and 4 from J; bases not matched to a gene: 18. This CDR3 has 18 amino acids.

This clonotype was seen only a few times. The chain combines TRBV12-3 or TRBV12-4 with TRBJ1-2, with a weak D call TRBD1 (6 bases). The CDR3 loop spans 12 amino acids. With 5 bases removed from V and 4 bases from J, the gap between germline ends came to 8 bases. The CDR3 region has the DNA TGTGCCAGCAGTACAGGGTTCTATGGCTACACCTTC. Translating it yields CASSTGFYGYTF.

The chain has TRBV7-2 and TRBJ2-3, with 10 nucleotides matching TRBD1. The V segment lost 5 bases and the J segment 11 bases; nucleotides outside the gene matches: 10. CDR1 is SGHTA and CDR2 is FQGNSA in the germline V gene. The CDR3 is made up of 14 amino acids. The CDR3 loop reads CASSHDRGQVVQYF. For the CDR3, the DNA is TGTGCCAGCAGCCACGACAGGGGGCAGGTGGTGCAGTATTTT.

The rearrangement uses TRBV19 and TRBJ2-1; possible D gene TRBD1, 5 bases. The V gene's germline CDR1 is LNHDA and CDR2 SQIVND (reference sequence). The CDR3 covers 14 residues. Trimming took off 3 bases at V and 10 bases at J, with 16 bases between the two ends. The CDR3 nucleotides are TGTGCCAGTAGTATTTCGTGGGGCCCCCACGAGCAGTTCTTC. As protein: CASSISWGPHEQFF.

This clonotype showed up just a few times. The V call is TRBV6-2 or TRBV6-3, the J call TRBJ2-7; D unresolved. This CDR3 has 14 residues. Germline CDR1 and CDR2: MNHEY and SVGEGT. V lost 2 bases to trimming and J lost 5 bases, with 13 bases between them. The DNA for the CDR3 is TGTGCCAGCAGTTACGCAGAAAAAAACGACGAGCAGTACTTC. Its protein is CASSYAEKNDEQYF.

This clonotype was found many times. This rearrangement joins TRBV7-8 to TRBJ1-1, with a tentative D call TRBD1 (5 bases). CDR1 and CDR2 from the germline V gene are SGHVS and FQNEAQ. Trimming took off 5 bases at V and 4 bases at J, with 17 bases between the two ends. The CDR3 extends over 15 amino acids. The CDR3 is CASSPNRMGGTEAFF. The CDR3 DNA follows: TGTGCCAGCAGCCCAAATCGGATGGGGGGCACTGAAGCTTTCTTT.

The gene calls are TRBV28 and TRBJ2-6; the D gene is possibly TRBD1 (5 bases). This CDR3 region has 19 residues. The germline CDR1 and CDR2 sequences are MDHEN and SYDVKM. V was trimmed by 8 bases and J by 0 bases, leaving 23 bases between them. CDR3 sequence reads: CASSQAGIIKISGANVLTF. The CDR3 region has the DNA TGTGCCAGCTCCCAAGCAGGGATTATTAAGATCTCTGGGGCCAACGTCCTGACTTTC.

The V gene is TRBV6-5, the J gene TRBJ2-7; TRBD2 matches at 8 bases. Germline assignment: CDR1 MNHEY and CDR2 SVGAGI. The CDR3 contains 13 residues. J gave up 6 bases and V 5 bases, and 6 bases lay outside the gene matches. The CDR3 sequence is CASSQGLVREQYF. As DNA, the CDR3 is TGTGCCAGCAGTCAGGGACTAGTTCGCGAGCAGTACTTC.

This clonotype is deemed medium-sized. This rearrangement joins TRBV12-3 or TRBV12-4 to TRBJ2-7; possible D gene TRBD1, 6 bases. V was shortened by 5 bases and J by 0 bases, with 17 bases between the two germline ends. The CDR3 has 16 residues. CDR3 coding DNA: TGTGCCAGCAGTACCCCGAACAGGGTTAGCTCCTACGAGCAGTACTTC. Encoded protein: CASSTPNRVSSYEQYF.

This clonotype has only a few counts. The chain employs TRBV7-9 and TRBJ2-5; a possible D gene is TRBD1 (6 bases). Per the germline V gene, CDR1 is SEHNR and CDR2 is FQNEAQ (reference sequence). V lost 5 bases, J lost 3 bases, and 16 bases lay in between. The CDR3 has 15 amino acids. The CDR3 DNA reads TGTGCCAGCAGCGCCCCGGAGGACAGAAAAGAGACCCAGTACTTC. Its protein is CASSAPEDRKETQYF.

The sample holds a few counts of this clonotype. The chain couples TRBV19 to TRBJ2-7; TRBD1 matches 11 bases. The CDR3 has 14 residues. Germline CDR1 is LNHDA and CDR2 is SQIVND (reference sequence). V was clipped by 7 bases and J by 3 bases; unmatched bases: 5. DNA of the CDR3: TGTGCCAGTACCGCCGGGACAGGGGGCTACGAGCAGTACTTC. It translates to CASTAGTGGYEQYF.

This clonotype occurred many times. The V call is TRBV7-8, the J call TRBJ1-5; D uncertain. V was shortened by 2 bases and J by 4 bases, with 15 bases between the two germline ends. The V gene's germline CDR1 is SGHVS and CDR2 FQNEAQ. CDR3 length equals 16 residues. This chain's CDR3 is CASSLLGRIENQPQHF. CDR3 nucleotides: TGTGCCAGCAGCTTACTAGGGAGGATCGAAAATCAGCCCCAGCATTTT.

The V gene is TRBV7-6, the J gene TRBJ1-6; the D is unclear. V was shortened by 5 bases and J by 9 bases, with 8 bases between the two germline ends. From germline, CDR1 is SGHVS and CDR2 FNYEAQ. The CDR3 is made up of 12 amino acids. The CDR3 sequence is CASSLQGSPLHF. The CDR3 nucleotides read TGTGCCAGCAGCCTCCAAGGTTCACCCCTCCACTTT.

This sequence joins TRBV5-5 and TRBJ1-1; weak D call: TRBD1 (6 bases). Per germline, CDR1 SGHKS and CDR2 YYEKEE (reference sequence). This CDR3 is 16 amino acids long. With 3 bases removed from V and 0 bases from J, the gap between germline ends came to 15 bases. CDR3 loop: CASSSAPGHMNTEAFF. CDR3 bases: TGTGCCAGCAGCTCGGCACCGGGACACATGAACACTGAAGCTTTCTTT.

Details on this clonotype: A read error is possible here, since a much larger clone lies one base away. V usage is TRBV14 and J usage is TRBJ2-3; no clear D gene. There are 16 residues in the CDR3. Trimming left V 3 bases short and J 5 bases short, with 18 bases between. In germline, CDR1 is SGHDN, CDR2 FVKESK. The CDR3 sequence is CASSHWTSPTIDTQYF. The CDR3 nucleotides are TGTGCCAGCAGCCATTGGACCTCCCCAACCATAGATACGCAGTATTTT.

This clonotype was seen more than once but under ten times. V usage is TRBV10-3 and J usage is TRBJ1-2; perhaps TRBD1 as D (5 bases). The V and J ends lost 5 bases and 8 bases respectively, with 21 bases between them. CDR1 ENHRY and CDR2 SYGVKD come from the germline V gene. The CDR3 consists of 15 residues. CDR3 loop: CAISPFNGRKGGYTF. The CDR3 DNA is TGTGCCATCAGTCCCTTCAACGGGCGAAAGGGGGGCTACACCTTC.

This clonotype was counted ten times or more. The chain recombines TRBV12-3 or TRBV12-4 with TRBJ2-2; D unresolved. Trimming took off 2 bases at V and 6 bases at J, with 10 bases between the two ends. The CDR3 contains 14 residues. The CDR3 DNA reads as TGTGCCAGCAGTTTAACCAGTTATCCCGGGGAGCTGTTTTTT. Amino acid sequence: CASSLTSYPGELFF.

This clonotype was seen more than once but under ten times. This chain joins TRBV28 and TRBJ2-3; 7 bases agree with TRBD2. Germline-derived CDR1 and CDR2 are MDHEN and SYDVKM. The CDR3 totals 14 residues. J gave up 3 bases and V 6 bases, and 6 bases lay outside the gene matches. CDR3 DNA sequence: TGTGCCAGCAGCTGGGGGGGGGTTACAGATACGCAGTATTTT. Amino acid sequence: CASSWGGVTDTQYF.

The chain uses TRBV7-6 and TRBJ2-3, with D unresolved. Germline-derived CDR1 and CDR2 are SGHVS and FNYEAQ. The CDR3 runs to 15 residues. V lost 0 bases and J lost 3, with 10 bases in between. The CDR3 protein is CASSLASGPTDTQYF. CDR3 DNA sequence: TGTGCCAGCAGCTTAGCGTCCGGACCAACAGATACGCAGTATTTT.

This clonotype has only a few counts. The chain is built from TRBV9 and TRBJ2-1, with D perhaps matching TRBD2 (5 bases). The germline V gene has CDR1 SGDLS and CDR2 YYNGEE. The CDR3 totals 15 residues. Trimming stripped 0 bases from V and 5 bases from J, with 12 bases between. The CDR3 spells CASSVAGVSNNEQFF. The CDR3, as DNA: TGTGCCAGCAGCGTAGCCGGGGTCTCAAACAATGAGCAGTTCTTC.